Included here is one T cell receptor (beta chain) sequence, with context. Its matching antigen is unknown. Cells were stimulated with CMV-infected fibroblast lysates at 10 ug/mL. CD40L-negative CD69-negative CD45RO-high memory CD4+ T cells were sorted as populations depleted of antigen-responding cells. This was the immunoSEQ version 4 assay in survey mode. Clones were sequenced by immunoSEQ multiplex PCR, and TCRdb holds only the in-frame ones, with some missing. The table shows 45,000 to 55,000 clones, with 75% to 85% occurring only once. The CDR3 runs 14 residues. Germline loops: CDR1 LNHDA, CDR2 SQIVND (reference sequence). Trimming pared 1 base from V and 0 bases from J, leaving 6 bases between. This record belongs to a study of persistence of HIV-infected CD4 T cells.

The sequence was obtained from an adult man with HIV who was CMV-seropositive. The sequencing here drew on CD4+ T cells sorted from PBMCs after approximately 19-hour stimulation, taken from a patient who received antiretroviral therapy. This chain links TRBV19 with TRBJ1-1, with no clear D. The CDR3 sequence: CASSIGPLNTEAFF. The CDR3 bases are TGTGCCAGTAGTATAGGTCCATTGAACACTGAAGCTTTCTTT.